The sequence of this T cell receptor beta chain was determined in a study of long-term antiretroviral therapy in people with HIV. This clone was picked up a small number of times. The assay used was immunoSEQ (version v3.0), run at survey level. The protocol was immunoSEQ multiplex PCR, while the TCRdb copy is restricted to in-frame clones and leaves out a portion. The data contain around 36,000 clones, about four fifths of them singletons. V gave up 8 bases and J gave up 9 bases, with 19 bases separating them. The germline V gene encodes CDR1 MNHNY and CDR2 SVGAGI (reference sequence). CDR3 size: 14 residues.

Here the sequenced sample was unsorted PBMCs, taken 3 years after starting antiretroviral therapy. The clonotype was recovered from a man in his forties or fifties with HIV. The J gene is TRBJ1-4, the V gene TRBV6-6; TRBD1 might be the D (6 bases). CDR3 coding DNA: TGTGCCAGCGCCGGGACCGGGACATCTCAAAAACTGTTTTTT. Its translation: CASAGTGTSQKLFF.